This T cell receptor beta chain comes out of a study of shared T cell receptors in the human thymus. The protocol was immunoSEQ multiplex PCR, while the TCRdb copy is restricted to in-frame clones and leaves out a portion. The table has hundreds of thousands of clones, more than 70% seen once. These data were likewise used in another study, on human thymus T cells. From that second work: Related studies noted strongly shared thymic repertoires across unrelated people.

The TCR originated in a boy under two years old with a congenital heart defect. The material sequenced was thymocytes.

The CDR3 DNA sequence: TGTGCCAGCAGCTTAACGGCGGGGGGGCTTTCCTACGAGCAGTACTTC. As protein: CASSLTAGGLSYEQYF. This chain joins TRBV7-9 and TRBJ2-7; 9 bases fit TRBD2. The V and J ends lost 2 bases and 1 base, in that order; junction bases with no gene match: 6. The CDR3 is made up of 16 amino acids. Per the germline V gene, CDR1 is SEHNR and CDR2 is FQNEAQ (reference sequence).